This note documents a single TCR beta chain sequence. This receptor's antigen is unknown. There are no base qualities to consult, and no much larger clone falls within one base. The method behind the library was 5' RACE. TCRdb shows the sequencer as Illumina HiSeq 2000. Template switching introduced a universal primer binding site; the final cDNA contained a unique molecular identifier, enabling accurate counting of TCR cDNA molecules. Specific primers in the conserved constant-segment region were used to synthesize first-strand cDNA for TCR alpha and beta chains. Each cDNA library was double barcoded, with a SMART-Mk sample barcode plus Illumina barcodes, to control for contamination. TruSeq adapter sequences and Illumina sample barcodes were added in two successive PCR steps. Sequencing of the TCR alpha and beta cDNA libraries was done on the Illumina HiSeq platform using custom primers. Under the source paper's analysis protocol: Raw reads were processed with MiGEC to extract unique molecular identifiers, and MiXCR was used to determine CDR3 positions. Recombination models were inferred per individual with the repgenHMM and IGoR tools using an EM algorithm. Shared clonotypes were analyzed with the tcR package in R, and sharing was normalized by the product of cloneset sizes. Out-of-frame nonproductive sequences were analyzed to study raw recombination free of thymic and clonal selection effects. TCRdb reprocessed the public reads (quality trimming at Q25 with fastp, clone calling with MiXCR) and kept in-frame beta chains. Records with the same CDR3 protein are collapsed into one entry carrying the most frequent genes and DNA. It is TCRdb's table, rather than the study itself, that gives the V and J calls and clone size. Present in this sample are 1.5 million to 2 million distinct CDR3 sequences, 25% to 35% of which were seen just once. Approximately 0.25% of the sample is held by the ten biggest clonotypes.

Only healthy Caucasian donors were included. The record originates from a study of identical twins (dated by TCRdb to 2016 to 2017). In terms of the full investigation: The study deep-sequenced TCR alpha and beta repertoires from monozygotic twins, unrelated adults of various ages and cord blood to test whether fetal clonotypes persist. To rule out contamination, replicate twin experiments were performed at different times with different library preparation protocols. General findings and caveats noted by the study authors: Zero-insertion analyses could be partly confounded by invariant T cells such as MAIT and iNKT, although diverse VJ usage argued against such confounding for most clonotypes. A weaker excess of twin sharing was found in beta out-of-frame sequences because the signal-to-noise ratio was lowered by fewer shared sequences. Abundant cord blood beta clonotypes had fewer insertions, young adult naive repertoires showed a similar but weaker trend, and memory repertoires showed no such trend. In monozygotic twins, out-of-frame TCR alpha sharing was systematically underestimated by recombination models, although the models agreed with sharing between unrelated individuals. Because the same donors could not be followed over many years, the conclusions depended on cross-sectional statistical analysis. Compared with coincidental sharing between unrelated individuals, out-of-frame TCR alpha sequences shared between twins had an excess of sequences with low generation probability.

The TCR sequence derives from a newborn girl in good health. Sequences were obtained from cord blood.

The nucleotides read TGCGCCAGCAGCAGAACCATTAGCGGGGGGGCCACAGATACGCAGTATTTT. Translation gives CASSRTISGGATDTQYF. The chain links TRBV5-1 with TRBJ2-3; TRBD2 matches 11 bases in the middle. As encoded in the germline V gene, CDR1 is SGHRS while CDR2 is YFSETQ. The CDR3 runs 17 residues from the cysteine to the phenylalanine. Only the CDR3 portion is preserved as DNA: 51 bases, with reading frame beginning at the first base. Unmatched junction bases come to 9, with V trimmed by 4 bases and J by 2 bases.